The 32 T cell receptor beta chains listed next were all sequenced from one sample in a study of blood T cell repertoires in COVID-19. This table comes from immunoSEQ multiplex PCR, and its TCRdb copy is limited to in-frame clones, with some not included. The repertoire holds about 150,000 clones, with over 65% as singletons. Sequencing was done on a sample of peripheral blood. The receptors were sampled from an older man with acute or convalescent COVID-19.

The chain has TRBV5-1 and TRBJ2-2; 8 bases match TRBD1. V was pared by 4 bases and J by 6 bases, with 2 bases of the junction left unmatched. Per germline, CDR1 SGHRS and CDR2 YFSETQ. This CDR3 contains 13 residues. CDR3 coding DNA: TGCGCCAGCAGCGGACAGGGACCCGGGGAGCTGTTTTTT. As protein: CASSGQGPGELFF.

This clone has just a few counts. The J gene is TRBJ2-3, the V gene TRBV5-1, with D perhaps TRBD2 (5 bases). This CDR3 comprises 14 residues. Germline-derived CDR1 and CDR2 are SGHRS and YFSETQ. Trimming pared 3 bases from V and 1 base from J, leaving 9 bases between. Here the CDR3 reads CASSSGTRTDTQYF. The CDR3 coding sequence is TGCGCCAGCAGCTCGGGAACTCGCACAGATACGCAGTATTTT. The variable domain in full, with the rest retrieved from reference TRBV5-1 and TRBJ2-3, is KAGVTQTPRYLIKTRGQQVTLSCSPISGHRSVSWYQQTPGQGLQFLFEYFSETQRNKGNFPGRFSGRQFSNSRSEMNVSTLELGDSALYLCASSSGTRTDTQYFGPGTRLTVL.

The CDR3 nucleotides are TGTGCCAGCAGCTTAGACGCAGGGAGGATCGGTGAGCAGTTCTTC. It is translated as CASSLDAGRIGEQFF. The V call is TRBV7-9, the J call TRBJ2-1, with a weak D call TRBD2 (6 bases). This CDR3 is 15 amino acids long. V gave up 1 base and J gave up 9 bases, with 16 bases separating them. CDR1 is SEHNR, CDR2 FQNEAQ, per germline (reference sequence).

The rearrangement joins TRBV18 to TRBJ2-2; 9 positions match TRBD1. The CDR3 has 16 residues. V lost 8 bases to trimming and J lost 2 bases; unmatched junction nucleotides: 9. The germline V gene has CDR1 KGHSH and CDR2 LQKENI. DNA of the CDR3: TGTGCCAGCGCCAACCCGGGACAGGGAAACACCGGGGAGCTGTTTTTT. This sequence encodes CASANPGQGNTGELFF. Drawing the rest from reference TRBV18 and TRBJ2-2, the complete variable domain is NAGVMQNPRHLVRRRGQEARLRCSPMKGHSHVYWYRQLPEEGLKFMVYLQKENIIDESGMPKERFSAEFPKEGPSILRIQQVVRGDSAAYFCASANPGQGNTGELFFGEGSRLTVL.

V gene TRBV3-1 (or the pseudogene TRBV3-2) combines with J gene TRBJ2-3; D is unclear. The germline V and J ends were trimmed by 2 bases and 9 bases, with 12 bases remaining between them. Germline CDR1 LGHDT, CDR2 YNNKEL (reference sequence). CDR3 length: 13 amino acids. CDR3: CASSQSRPGTQYF. The CDR3 DNA reads as TGTGCCAGCAGCCAAAGTAGGCCAGGCACGCAGTATTTT.

The V and J genes are TRBV5-6 and TRBJ1-2; no clear D. The CDR3 contains 13 residues. CDR1 SGHDT and CDR2 YYEEEE come from the germline V gene. V was cut by 4 bases and J by 4 bases, with 11 bases left in between. The CDR3 coding sequence is TGTGCCAGCAGCCCTCAGGCGGGCTATGGCTACACCTTC. Translating it yields CASSPQAGYGYTF.

The rearrangement links TRBV6-4 to TRBJ1-2; 9 bases map to TRBD1. The V and J ends lost 7 bases and 5 bases, in that order; junction bases with no gene match: 8. From germline, CDR1 is MRHNA and CDR2 SNTAGT. The CDR3 consists of 14 residues. CDR3 DNA sequence: TGTGCCAGCAACAACGGACAGGGGAGTTATGGCTACACCTTC. It yields the protein CASNNGQGSYGYTF.

This chain links TRBV6-5 with TRBJ1-6, with no clear D. From germline, CDR1 is MNHEY and CDR2 SVGAGI. The CDR3 loop spans 15 amino acids. V shed 6 bases and J shed 5 bases, with 14 bases lying between them. In DNA, the CDR3 is TGTGCCAGCAGGACCGCGGGGAAGAATAATTCACCCCTCCACTTT. Translated, it gives CASRTAGKNNSPLHF.

This sequence joins TRBV28 and TRBJ1-6; 9 bases align to TRBD1. The trim removed 7 bases at V and 4 bases at J, leaving 2 bases unmatched. CDR3 length: 14 amino acids. Germline V lookup: CDR1 MDHEN, CDR2 SYDVKM. The CDR3 sequence is CASNRGQYNSPLHF. The CDR3 region has the DNA TGTGCCAGCAACAGGGGGCAATATAATTCACCCCTCCACTTT.

The chain has TRBV11-2 and TRBJ2-3; 12 bases fit TRBD2. The CDR3 is 16 residues long. V shed 5 bases and J 2 bases; nucleotides not matched to a gene: 5. Germline assignment: CDR1 SGHAT and CDR2 FQNNGV. CDR3 residues: CASSTWTSGVTDTQYF. CDR3 nucleotides: TGTGCCAGCAGCACCTGGACTAGCGGGGTCACAGATACGCAGTATTTT.

The chain recombines TRBV5-1 with TRBJ2-1; D is perhaps TRBD2 (7 bases). Per the germline V gene, CDR1 is SGHRS and CDR2 is YFSETQ. V lost 2 bases, J lost 7 bases, and 10 bases lay in between. This CDR3 is built from 13 residues. CDR3 in amino acids: CASSFEGGNEQFF. CDR3 in DNA: TGCGCCAGCAGCTTTGAGGGGGGGAATGAGCAGTTCTTC. Filled out from reference TRBV5-1 and TRBJ2-1, the complete variable domain reads KAGVTQTPRYLIKTRGQQVTLSCSPISGHRSVSWYQQTPGQGLQFLFEYFSETQRNKGNFPGRFSGRQFSNSRSEMNVSTLELGDSALYLCASSFEGGNEQFFGPGTRLTVL.

The rearrangement links TRBV11-1 to TRBJ2-2; D may be TRBD2 (5 bases). V was cut by 5 bases and J by 7 bases, with 11 bases left in between. This CDR3 spans 13 amino acids. The V gene's germline CDR1 is SGHAT and CDR2 FQDESV (reference sequence). The CDR3 reads CASSRGQGGELFF. The CDR3 region has the DNA TGTGCCAGCAGCCGCGGGCAAGGCGGGGAGCTGTTTTTT.

This clone was observed a few times. The chain recombines TRBV5-1 with TRBJ2-5; perhaps TRBD2 as D (7 bases). Trimming pared 4 bases from V and 5 bases from J, leaving 18 bases between. In germline, CDR1 is SGHRS, CDR2 YFSETQ. CDR3 length: 15 amino acids. CDR3 sequence reads: CASSGGAGTQETQYF. CDR3 DNA: TGCGCCAGCAGCGGGGGGGCCGGGACTCAGGAGACCCAGTACTTC.

The rearrangement joins TRBV2 to TRBJ2-5; no clear D gene. The germline V gene has CDR1 SNHLY and CDR2 FYNNEI. The CDR3 spans 15 residues. Trimming took 3 bases from V and 0 from J, leaving 11 bases between them. This chain's CDR3 is CASSDRRSYQETQYF. CDR3 DNA: TGTGCCAGCAGTGATAGGAGATCGTACCAAGAGACCCAGTACTTC.

This clone was observed once. The J gene is TRBJ1-6, the V gene TRBV5-1; 7 bases align to TRBD1. The ends lost 5 bases at V and 3 bases at J; junction bases unmatched: 5. Germline CDR1 is SGHRS and CDR2 is YFSETQ. The CDR3 contains 15 residues. This chain's CDR3 is CASSRGQDYNSPLHF. In DNA form, the CDR3 reads TGCGCCAGCAGTCGCGGACAGGACTATAATTCACCCCTCCACTTT.

This clone has more than one count but fewer than ten. The genes are TRBV27 and TRBJ1-2, with 7 bases matching TRBD1. Trimming took 4 bases from V and 4 from J; bases not matched to a gene: 3. Germline CDR1 reads MNHEY; CDR2 reads SMNVEV (reference sequence). The CDR3 covers 13 residues. In DNA, the CDR3 is TGTGCCAGCAGTTCGACAGGGTCCTATGGCTACACCTTC. As protein: CASSSTGSYGYTF.

The chain is built from TRBV28 and TRBJ2-3, with 9 bases that match TRBD1. Unmatched junction bases numbered 8, after V lost 8 bases and J lost 5 bases. Germline V gene data show CDR1 as MDHEN and CDR2 as SYDVKM. This CDR3 comprises 14 residues. The CDR3 DNA reads TGTGCCAGCTCCACAGGGGGCCGAAGAGATACGCAGTATTTT. It translates to CASSTGGRRDTQYF.

The sample holds one count of this clone. CDR3 amino acids: CASSLGGGIRETQYF. CDR3 nucleotides: TGCGCCAGCAGCTTAGGGGGGGGCATCCGCGAGACCCAGTACTTC. The chain recombines TRBV5-1 with TRBJ2-5, with TRBD2 as a possible D gene (7 bases). CDR1 and CDR2 from the germline V gene are SGHRS and YFSETQ. Trimming cost V 2 bases and J 5 bases, with 16 bases left between them. This CDR3 spans 15 amino acids.

The chain couples TRBV7-9 to TRBJ1-5; TRBD1 matches at 7 bases. The V segment lost 5 bases and the J segment 2 bases; nucleotides outside the gene matches: 3. This CDR3 has 14 residues. Germline values: CDR1 SEHNR, CDR2 FQNEAQ (reference sequence). The CDR3 nucleotides are TGTGCCAGCAGCCCCGGGACAGGCAATCAGCCCCAGCATTTT. It is translated as CASSPGTGNQPQHF.

The rearrangement uses TRBV19 and TRBJ2-3; D gene ambiguous. Germline V gene data show CDR1 as LNHDA and CDR2 as SQIVND (reference sequence). V was clipped by 5 bases and J by 4 bases, with 7 bases between them. The CDR3 covers 12 residues. CDR3 in amino acids: CASSVTADTQYF. CDR3 nucleotide sequence: TGTGCCAGTAGTGTTACAGCAGATACGCAGTATTTT.

This chain connects TRBV6-1 to TRBJ2-5, with 7 bases identical to TRBD2. The CDR3 contains 15 residues. Germline loops: CDR1 MNHNS, CDR2 SASEGT. Unmatched junction bases numbered 3, after V lost 2 bases and J lost 0 bases. CDR3 sequence (DNA): TGTGCCAGCAGTGAATGGGGGGGGTACCAAGAGACCCAGTACTTC. Its protein is CASSEWGGYQETQYF.

This clone has a handful of counts. J is TRBJ2-1 and V is TRBV3-1 (or the pseudogene TRBV3-2), with TRBD1 identical over 9 bases. CDR1 is LGHDT, CDR2 YNNKEL, per germline (reference sequence). This CDR3 has 15 residues. Trimming took 1 base from V and 2 from J; bases not matched to a gene: 0. Here the CDR3 reads CASSQGTGAYNEQFF. In DNA, the CDR3 is TGTGCCAGCAGCCAAGGGACAGGGGCCTACAATGAGCAGTTCTTC.

The chain recombines TRBV3-1 (or the pseudogene TRBV3-2) with TRBJ1-6, with 9 positions matching TRBD1. The V segment lost 3 bases and the J segment 7 bases; nucleotides outside the gene matches: 4. The CDR3 has 15 residues. From germline, CDR1 is LGHDT and CDR2 YNNKEL (reference sequence). In nucleotides, the CDR3 is TGTGCCAGCAGCCACTTACAGGGGGCAAATTCACCCCTCCACTTT. This codes for CASSHLQGANSPLHF.

The chain combines TRBV5-1 with TRBJ1-2; D unresolved. Deletions cut 5 bases from V and 0 bases from J, with 11 bases between. The CDR3 sequence is 14 residues long. In germline, CDR1 is SGHRS, CDR2 YFSETQ. In DNA form, the CDR3 reads TGCGCCAGCAGAGCCCAGCGAACTAACTATGGCTACACCTTC. The encoded protein is CASRAQRTNYGYTF.

This chain links TRBV7-2 with TRBJ1-2; D is perhaps TRBD1 (5 bases). The V gene lost 0 bases and the J gene lost 4 bases, with 9 bases spanning the gap. Germline CDR1 and CDR2: SGHTA and FQGNSA. The CDR3 contains 14 residues. In nucleotides, the CDR3 is TGTGCCAGCAGCTTAGCTTGGGGCCGCTATGGCTACACCTTC. This encodes CASSLAWGRYGYTF.

The rearrangement links TRBV5-6 to TRBJ2-7, with D maybe TRBD1 (6 bases). Germline values: CDR1 SGHDT, CDR2 YYEEEE. This CDR3 contains 14 residues. V dropped 4 bases and J dropped 0 bases, with 11 bases sitting between them. Written as DNA, the CDR3 is TGTGCCAGCAGCCCTACAGGGAGCTCCTACGAGCAGTACGTC. It specifies CASSPTGSSYEQYV.

The sample holds a few counts of this clone. The rearrangement links TRBV11-2 to TRBJ2-2, with D hard to call. Trimming took 3 bases from V and 6 from J, leaving 11 bases between them. CDR1 and CDR2 from the germline V gene are SGHAT and FQNNGV. The CDR3 is 14 residues long. DNA for the CDR3: TGTGCCAGCAGCTTTAGGATGAGGTCCGGGGAGCTGTTTTTT. Translated: CASSFRMRSGELFF.

V gene TRBV11-3 combines with J gene TRBJ2-2, with 8 bases identical to TRBD1. V was clipped by 1 base and J by 5 bases; unmatched bases: 0. The length of the CDR3 is 14 residues. CDR1 and CDR2 from the germline V gene are SGHNT and YENEEA. The CDR3 region has the DNA TGTGCCAGCAGCTTAGGGGACAGGACCGGGGAGCTGTTTTTT. This translates into CASSLGDRTGELFF.

The chain has TRBV5-6 and TRBJ2-7, with D possibly TRBD2 on 5 matching bases. V shed 0 bases and J shed 9 bases, with 10 bases lying between them. Germline V gives CDR1 SGHDT, CDR2 YYEEEE. This CDR3 contains 12 residues. The CDR3: CASSLEEDWQYV. The DNA of the CDR3 is TGTGCCAGCAGCTTGGAGGAGGACTGGCAGTACGTC.

V is TRBV6-5 and J is TRBJ1-3; D unresolved. V was clipped by 4 bases and J by 0 bases, with 13 bases between them. CDR1 and CDR2 (germline): MNHEY, SVGAGI. This CDR3 region has 16 residues. CDR3 sequence: CASSSIDASSGNTIYF. In DNA form, the CDR3 reads TGTGCCAGCAGTTCTATTGACGCTAGCTCTGGAAACACCATATATTTT.

This clone was detected once. The rearrangement links TRBV5-1 to TRBJ1-2; a weak D match, TRBD1 (6 bases). The germline V gene has CDR1 SGHRS and CDR2 YFSETQ. V was cut by 6 bases and J by 3 bases, with 12 bases left in between. The CDR3 loop spans 13 amino acids. In nucleotides, the CDR3 is TGCGCCAGCACAGCCAGACAGGACTATGGCTACACCTTC. This gives the protein CASTARQDYGYTF.

V usage is TRBV25-1 and J usage is TRBJ1-5; possible D gene TRBD1, 5 bases. V lost 1 base to trimming and J lost 1 base, with 8 bases between them. The CDR3 length is 15 residues. Germline V gene lookup returns CDR1 MGHDK and CDR2 SYGVNS. The CDR3 loop is CASSEFRGSNQPQHF. The CDR3 DNA reads TGTGCCAGCAGTGAATTTCGGGGGAGCAATCAGCCCCAGCATTTT. The complete variable domain, with remaining parts taken from reference TRBV25-1 and TRBJ1-5, reads EADIYQTPRYLVIGTGKKITLECSQTMGHDKMYWYQQDPGMELHLIHYSYGVNSTEKGDLSSESTVSRIRTEHFPLTLESARPSHTSQYLCASSEFRGSNQPQHFGDGTRLSIL.